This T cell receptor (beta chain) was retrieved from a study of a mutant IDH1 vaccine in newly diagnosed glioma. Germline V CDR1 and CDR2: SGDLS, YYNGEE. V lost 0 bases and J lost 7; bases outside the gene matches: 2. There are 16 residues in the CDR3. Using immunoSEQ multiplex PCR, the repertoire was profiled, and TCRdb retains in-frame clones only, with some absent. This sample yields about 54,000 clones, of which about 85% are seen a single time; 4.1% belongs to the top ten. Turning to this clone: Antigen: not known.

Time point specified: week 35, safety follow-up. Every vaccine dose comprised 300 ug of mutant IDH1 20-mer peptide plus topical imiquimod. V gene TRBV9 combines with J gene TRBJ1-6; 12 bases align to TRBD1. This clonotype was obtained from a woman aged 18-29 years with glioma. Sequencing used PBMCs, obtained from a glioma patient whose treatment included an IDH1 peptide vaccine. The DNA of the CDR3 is TGTGCCAGCAGCGTAGAGGGGACAGGGGGCAATTCACCCCTCCACTTT. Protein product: CASSVEGTGGNSPLHF.